These 27 T cell receptor beta chains came from one sample sequenced in a study of early T cells in non-severe SARS-CoV-2 infection. TCRdb re-called the 5' RACE reads with MiXCR, one entry per CDR3 protein. The sample lists 55,000 to 85,000 distinct CDR3 sequences, 10% seen once, with 15% to 17% in the top ten. The source was whole blood, collected at baseline. Receptors originate from an adult who was a healthcare worker with PCR-confirmed SARS-CoV-2 infection or an uninfected control (not recorded which).

This clonotype was counted many times. The chain couples TRBV4-1 to TRBJ2-3; D is unresolved. CDR1 and CDR2 (germline): MGHRA, YSYEKL. The CDR3 runs to 13 residues. Trimming took 2 bases from V and 4 from J, leaving 7 bases between them. CDR3 sequence: CASSQRSADTQYF. DNA of the CDR3: TGCGCCAGCAGCCAACGTTCCGCAGATACGCAGTATTTT.

In its sample, this clonotype was seen many times. The rearrangement links TRBV9 to TRBJ2-7; 7 bases align to TRBD1. Germline V lookup: CDR1 SGDLS, CDR2 YYNGEE. Losses at the gene ends were 0 bases for V and 4 bases for J; bases not matched to a gene: 4. The CDR3 runs 14 residues. CDR3 residues: CASSVGQGQYEQYF. The CDR3 nucleotides read TGTGCCAGCAGCGTAGGACAGGGCCAATACGAGCAGTACTTC.

V usage is TRBV12-3 or TRBV12-4 and J usage is TRBJ2-7; D gene uncertain. V lost 5 bases and J 2 bases, leaving 16 bases between the germline ends. The CDR3 is 15 residues long. The CDR3 protein is CASSPSQAGPYEQYF. In DNA, the CDR3 is TGTGCCAGCAGTCCCTCCCAGGCAGGCCCCTACGAGCAGTACTTC.

This clonotype was detected only a few times. The chain has TRBV5-1 and TRBJ2-3, with a weak D call TRBD2 (6 bases). The length of the CDR3 is 15 residues. V lost 1 base, J lost 5 bases, and 14 bases lay in between. CDR1 and CDR2 from the germline V gene are SGHRS and YFSETQ. The CDR3 nucleotides are TGCGCCAGCAGCTTGTTTCCGGGAGCGGAAGATACGCAGTATTTT. Its protein is CASSLFPGAEDTQYF.

This clonotype was counted many times. This sequence joins TRBV5-1 and TRBJ2-5; 8 nucleotides agree with TRBD1. Germline CDR1 reads SGHRS; CDR2 reads YFSETQ. V shed 4 bases, J shed 2 bases, and the junction held 4 bases outside the gene matches. The CDR3 runs to 14 residues. The CDR3 DNA reads as TGCGCCAGCAGCCCGGGACAGGAGCAAGAGACCCAGTACTTC. Its translation is CASSPGQEQETQYF.

The sample holds a few counts of this clonotype. The V call is TRBV29-1, the J call TRBJ1-1; tentatively, D is TRBD1 (5 bases). Trimming took 3 bases from V and 7 from J, leaving 21 bases between them. The CDR3 extends over 15 amino acids. Germline values: CDR1 SQVTM, CDR2 ANQGSEA. CDR3 DNA: TGCAGCGTTGAGGGTCAAGGAGTGGGGCGCGGTGAAGCTTTCTTT. Amino acid sequence: CSVEGQGVGRGEAFF.

The V call is TRBV20-1, the J call TRBJ2-5; tentative D call: TRBD2 (5 bases). Germline loops: CDR1 DFQATT, CDR2 SNEGSKA (reference sequence). The CDR3 has 12 amino acids. The V end lost 2 bases, the J end lost 4 bases, and 8 bases lay between the germline ends. The CDR3 spells CSARSGVETQYF. CDR3 bases: TGCAGTGCTAGATCCGGGGTAGAGACCCAGTACTTC.

The rearrangement uses TRBV7-2 and TRBJ2-3, with no clear D. This CDR3 contains 12 residues. Germline assignment: CDR1 SGHTA and CDR2 FQGNSA. V was cut by 4 bases and J by 4 bases, with 6 bases left in between. CDR3 sequence (DNA): TGTGCCAGCAGCTCCGATGCAGATACGCAGTATTTT. Protein: CASSSDADTQYF.

This clonotype appeared many times. The chain has TRBV4-3 and TRBJ2-7; D call uncertain. The CDR3 spans 15 residues. V dropped 1 base and J dropped 0 bases, with 10 bases sitting between them. The germline gives CDR1 LGHNA, CDR2 YSLEER. CDR3 sequence reads: CASSQAGGSSYEQYF. The DNA of the CDR3 is TGCGCCAGCAGCCAAGCGGGCGGAAGCTCCTACGAGCAGTACTTC.

At least ten counts were recorded for this clonotype. The chain combines TRBV27 with TRBJ2-7; D uncertain. The CDR3 is 15 residues long. Deletions cut 0 bases from V and 2 bases from J, with 11 bases between. Germline V gives CDR1 MNHEY, CDR2 SMNVEV (reference sequence). CDR3 sequence reads: CASSLSMVAPYEQYF. CDR3 nucleotides: TGTGCCAGCAGTTTATCGATGGTGGCCCCCTACGAGCAGTACTTC.

This clonotype appeared a few times. The chain carries TRBV7-6 and TRBJ1-3, with a tentative D call TRBD1 (5 bases). V lost 7 bases to trimming and J lost 1 base, with 14 bases between them. The CDR3 is made up of 15 amino acids. Germline V CDR1 and CDR2: SGHVS, FNYEAQ. Here the CDR3 reads CASNPGRASGNTIYF. For the CDR3, the DNA is TGTGCCAGCAACCCGGGCAGGGCGTCTGGAAACACCATATATTTT.

There are a few counts of this clonotype. V usage is TRBV7-6 and J usage is TRBJ2-6, with 7 bases fitting TRBD1. CDR3 length equals 15 residues. With V trimmed by 5 bases and J by 4 bases, 5 bases remained unmatched. Per germline, CDR1 SGHVS and CDR2 FNYEAQ. CDR3: CASSTTGYGANVLTF. As DNA, the CDR3 is TGTGCCAGCAGCACGACAGGGTACGGGGCCAACGTCCTGACTTTC.

This clonotype has a handful of counts. The gene calls are TRBV3-1 and TRBJ2-5, with D unclear. The ends were cut back, 0 bases at V and 1 base at J, with 12 bases in the middle. CDR3 size: 16 residues. The germline gives CDR1 LGHDT, CDR2 YNNKEL (reference sequence). The CDR3 loop reads CASSQDRRASQETQYF. The DNA of the CDR3 is TGTGCCAGCAGCCAAGATAGGCGAGCCTCCCAAGAGACCCAGTACTTC.

This clonotype appeared many times. V usage is TRBV20-1 and J usage is TRBJ2-5; D may be TRBD1 or TRBD2 (5 bases each). The CDR3 length is 14 residues. Germline V gene sequence: CDR1 DFQATT, CDR2 SNEGSKA (reference sequence). Trimming took 0 bases from V and 5 from J, leaving 13 bases between them. CDR3 nucleotides: TGCAGTGCTAGAGATTTTGAGGGGTTGGAGACCCAGTACTTC. This codes for CSARDFEGLETQYF.

This clonotype came up many times. The chain carries TRBV6-2 or TRBV6-3 and TRBJ2-1; 8 bases are a match to TRBD2. The germline V gene has CDR1 MNHEY and CDR2 SVGEGT. V gave up 2 bases and J gave up 1 base; unmatched junction bases: 10. The CDR3 contains 18 residues. CDR3 loop: CASSYPLPLAESYNEQFF. The CDR3 coding sequence is TGTGCCAGCAGTTACCCCTTACCACTAGCGGAGTCCTACAATGAGCAGTTCTTC.

The J gene is TRBJ1-4, the V gene TRBV10-3, with 7 nucleotides matching TRBD1. Per germline, CDR1 ENHRY and CDR2 SYGVKD. V lost 10 bases to trimming and J lost 10 bases; unmatched junction nucleotides: 15. The CDR3 runs to 14 residues. In DNA, the CDR3 is TGTGCCAGTACAGTGGGACAGCCTATGGGAAAACTGTTTTTT. Amino acid sequence: CASTVGQPMGKLFF.

This clonotype was counted at least ten times. This sequence joins TRBV25-1 and TRBJ2-7; a possible D gene is TRBD1 (6 bases). Per the germline V gene, CDR1 is MGHDK and CDR2 is SYGVNS. The V end was cut by 3 bases, the J end by 6 bases, with 12 bases between. The CDR3 spans 13 residues. This chain's CDR3 is CASSDLGGSEQYF. CDR3 coding DNA: TGTGCCAGCAGTGATCTAGGGGGATCCGAGCAGTACTTC.

On this clonotype itself: Just one base apart from a much larger clone, this may be a read error. The chain uses TRBV3-1 and TRBJ1-3, with D perhaps matching TRBD1 (5 bases). The CDR3 has 13 residues. Per the germline V gene, CDR1 is LGHDT and CDR2 is YNNKEL (reference sequence). CDR3 loop: CVSSQGMGNTIYF. The DNA for the CDR3 is TGTGTCAGCAGCCAGGGTATGGGAAACACCATATATTTT.

This clonotype was seen many times. The chain uses TRBV19 and TRBJ2-3; D is ambiguous. V was clipped by 1 base and J by 2 bases, with 7 bases between them. The CDR3 has 14 amino acids. Per the germline V gene, CDR1 is LNHDA and CDR2 is SQIVND (reference sequence). Written as DNA, the CDR3 is TGTGCCAGTAGTATAGGGGATGACACAGATACGCAGTATTTT. Translated, it gives CASSIGDDTDTQYF. Drawing the rest from reference TRBV19 and TRBJ2-3, the complete variable domain is DGGITQSPKYLFRKEGQNVTLSCEQNLNHDAMYWYRQDPGQGLRLIYYSQIVNDFQKGDIAEGYSVSREKKESFPLTVTSAQKNPTAFYLCASSIGDDTDTQYFGPGTRLTVL.

This clonotype appeared many times. This chain links TRBV28 with TRBJ2-7; perhaps TRBD1 as D (6 bases). This CDR3 is built from 16 residues. Germline loops: CDR1 MDHEN, CDR2 SYDVKM. V shed 3 bases and J shed 0 bases, with 15 bases lying between them. The CDR3 sequence: CASSFKYGQSSYEQYF. The DNA for the CDR3 is TGTGCCAGCAGTTTTAAATATGGACAGAGCTCCTACGAGCAGTACTTC.

This clonotype was found many times. J is TRBJ2-7 and V is TRBV7-6, with unresolved D. In germline, CDR1 is SGHVS, CDR2 FNYEAQ. The ends were cut back, 4 bases at V and 0 bases at J, with 10 bases in the middle. CDR3 length equals 14 residues. CDR3: CASSSQGGSYEQYF. The CDR3 bases are TGTGCCAGCAGCTCCCAAGGCGGCTCCTACGAGCAGTACTTC.

This clonotype was detected many times. The rearrangement links TRBV9 to TRBJ2-1; no definite D call. Germline V gene lookup returns CDR1 SGDLS and CDR2 YYNGEE. V gave up 4 bases and J gave up 6 bases, with 8 bases separating them. This CDR3 has 12 residues. As DNA, the CDR3 is TGTGCCAGCAGCCCCCAACCCAATGAGCAGTTCTTC. It yields the protein CASSPQPNEQFF.

This chain uses TRBV19 with TRBJ2-2; 9 bases align to TRBD1. Germline V lookup: CDR1 LNHDA, CDR2 SQIVND (reference sequence). This CDR3 is 17 amino acids long. V lost 6 bases and J lost 4; bases outside the gene matches: 12. The CDR3 nucleotides are TGTGCCAGTAGGGTACAGGGGGCAGGGTCTAGCACCGGGGAGCTGTTTTTT. Encoded protein: CASRVQGAGSSTGELFF.

There are many counts of this clonotype. The chain recombines TRBV25-1 with TRBJ2-2; 7 bases agree with TRBD1. The CDR3 covers 15 residues. CDR1 MGHDK and CDR2 SYGVNS come from the germline V gene. J gave up 6 bases and V 1 base, and 5 bases lay outside the gene matches. CDR3 coding DNA: TGTGCCAGCAGTGAATGGACAGGTTGGGCCGGGGAGCTGTTTTTT. Translation: CASSEWTGWAGELFF. Supplemented by reference TRBV25-1 and TRBJ2-2, the full variable domain reads EADIYQTPRYLVIGTGKKITLECSQTMGHDKMYWYQQDPGMELHLIHYSYGVNSTEKGDLSSESTVSRIRTEHFPLTLESARPSHTSQYLCASSEWTGWAGELFFGEGSRLTVL.

This clonotype occurred many times. V is TRBV12-3 or TRBV12-4 and J is TRBJ2-1, with D perhaps matching TRBD1 (5 bases). The CDR3 is made up of 14 amino acids. Trimming shortened V by 1 base and J by 7 bases, and 11 bases separated the two germline ends. The CDR3 loop reads CASSLGAGRNEQFF. The CDR3 bases are TGTGCCAGCAGTTTAGGGGCAGGGCGAAATGAGCAGTTCTTC.

The chain recombines TRBV10-3 with TRBJ2-5; possible D gene TRBD1, 6 bases. Trimming stripped 0 bases from V and 4 bases from J, with 12 bases between. The CDR3 length is 15 residues. CDR1 ENHRY and CDR2 SYGVKD come from the germline V gene. The CDR3 loop is CAISESSLGGETQYF. The CDR3 DNA reads TGTGCCATCAGTGAGTCGAGTTTAGGGGGAGAGACCCAGTACTTC.

J is TRBJ2-5 and V is TRBV5-4; 7 bases map to TRBD1. The germline CDR1 and CDR2 sequences are SGHNT and YYREEE (reference sequence). V lost 4 bases, J lost 2 bases, and 5 bases stayed unmatched. There are 14 residues in the CDR3. Written as DNA, the CDR3 is TGTGCCAGCAGCCCCGAGGGACAGCAAGAGACCCAGTACTTC. It encodes CASSPEGQQETQYF. The full variable domain, with the rest looked up from reference TRBV5-4 and TRBJ2-5, is ETGVTQSPTHLIKTRGQQVTLRCSSQSGHNTVSWYQQALGQGPQFIFQYYREEENGRGNFPPRFSGLQFPNYSSELNVNALELDDSALYLCASSPEGQQETQYFGPGTRLLVL.